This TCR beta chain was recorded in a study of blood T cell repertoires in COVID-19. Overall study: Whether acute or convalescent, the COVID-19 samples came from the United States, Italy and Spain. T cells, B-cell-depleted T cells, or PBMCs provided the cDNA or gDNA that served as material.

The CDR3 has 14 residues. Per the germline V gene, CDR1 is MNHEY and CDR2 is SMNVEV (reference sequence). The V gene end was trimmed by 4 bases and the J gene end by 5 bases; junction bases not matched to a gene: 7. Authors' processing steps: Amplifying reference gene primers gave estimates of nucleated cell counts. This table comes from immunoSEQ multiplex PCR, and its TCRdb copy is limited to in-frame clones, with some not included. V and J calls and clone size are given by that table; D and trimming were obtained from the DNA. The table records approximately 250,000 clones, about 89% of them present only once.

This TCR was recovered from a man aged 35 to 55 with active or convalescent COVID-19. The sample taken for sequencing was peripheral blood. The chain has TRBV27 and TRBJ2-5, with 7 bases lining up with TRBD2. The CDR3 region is CASSSTGGDETQYF. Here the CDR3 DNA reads TGTGCCAGCAGTTCCACTGGGGGGGATGAGACCCAGTACTTC.